What follows is one T cell receptor beta chain and its context. What it binds is unknown. TCR beta CDR3 regions were amplified from RNA. Primed by the HTBI set, a first-round RT-PCR was run on the TCR CDR3. MiXCR was run by TCRdb on the multiplex PCR reads, yielding one entry per CDR3 protein. The data hold 490,000 or so distinct CDR3 sequences, with approximately 16% observed a single time. J gave up 9 bases and V 3 bases, and 11 bases lay outside the gene matches. Germline loops: CDR1 MNHGY, CDR2 SVAAGI. The CDR3 spans 16 residues. This record belongs to a study of T cells in Graves' hyperthyroidism and ophthalmopathy. Study-wide results and limits: A median roughly 6.6 months before onset, the model predicted ophthalmopathy. Ophthalmopathy was distinguished from stable hyperthyroidism by 13 V-J signatures.

The sample taken for sequencing was blood. This sequence originates from a woman under 40 with Graves' ophthalmopathy. V gene TRBV6-9 combines with J gene TRBJ2-2; TRBD2 matches at 9 bases. CDR3 nucleotide sequence: TGTGCCAGCAGTTACCAAGACTTAGCGGGAGTGTGGGAGCTGTTTTTT. Translated: CASSYQDLAGVWELFF.